This entry describes one T cell receptor (beta chain). These data originate in a study of blood T cell repertoires in COVID-19. Looking at the study overall: From T cells, B-cell-depleted T cells, or PBMCs came the material, which was cDNA or gDNA.

The method was immunoSEQ multiplex PCR; TCRdb's version includes in-frame clones alone and lacks a portion of them. The table records approximately 200,000 clones, 70% to 80% of them present only once. V lost 0 bases and J 4 bases, leaving 16 bases between the germline ends. This CDR3 region has 16 residues. The germline V gene encodes CDR1 SGHRS and CDR2 YFSETQ. The Seattle site enrolled patients during active infection and followed them longitudinally. The clonotype originates from a middle-aged woman with COVID-19, enrolled during active disease. The gene calls are TRBV5-1 and TRBJ1-2, with D possibly being TRBD1 (5 bases). Sample: peripheral blood. The CDR3 reads CASSLVGKQESYGYTF. The CDR3 DNA follows: TGCGCCAGCAGCTTGGTTGGGAAACAGGAGTCCTATGGCTACACCTTC.